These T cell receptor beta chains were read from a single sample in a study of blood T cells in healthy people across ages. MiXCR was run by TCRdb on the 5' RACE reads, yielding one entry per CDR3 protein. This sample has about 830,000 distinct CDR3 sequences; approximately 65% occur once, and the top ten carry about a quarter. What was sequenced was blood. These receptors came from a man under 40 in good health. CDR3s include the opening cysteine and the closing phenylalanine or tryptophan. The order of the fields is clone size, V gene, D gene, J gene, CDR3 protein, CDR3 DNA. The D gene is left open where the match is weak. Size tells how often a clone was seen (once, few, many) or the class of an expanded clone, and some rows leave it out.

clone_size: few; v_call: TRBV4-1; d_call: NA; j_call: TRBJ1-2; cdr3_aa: CASSQVGGAPGYGYTF; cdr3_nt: TGCGCCAGCAGCCAAGTCGGCGGGGCGCCCGGGTATGGCTACACCTTC
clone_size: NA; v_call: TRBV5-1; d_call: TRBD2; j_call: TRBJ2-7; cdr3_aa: CASSFSGVEGQYEQYF; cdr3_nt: TGCGCCAGCAGCTTTAGCGGGGTGGAGGGCCAATACGAGCAGTACTTC
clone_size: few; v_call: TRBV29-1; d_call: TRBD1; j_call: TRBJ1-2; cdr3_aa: CSVVTGKDSYGYTF; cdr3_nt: TGCAGCGTTGTGACAGGGAAAGATAGCTATGGCTACACCTTC
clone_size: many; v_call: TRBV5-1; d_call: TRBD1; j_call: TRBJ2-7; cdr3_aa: CASSTGDRGVYEQYF; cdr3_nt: TGCGCCAGCAGCACAGGGGACAGGGGAGTCTACGAGCAGTACTTC
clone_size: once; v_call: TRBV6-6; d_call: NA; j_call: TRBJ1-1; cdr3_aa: CASSYSISVNTEAFF; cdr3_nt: TGTGCCAGCAGTTACTCTATCAGCGTCAACACTGAAGCTTTCTTT
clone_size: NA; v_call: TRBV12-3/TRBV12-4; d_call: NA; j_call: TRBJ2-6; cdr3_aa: CASVSGSGANVLTF; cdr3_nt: TGTGCCAGCGTTTCGGGCTCTGGGGCCAACGTCCTGACTTTC
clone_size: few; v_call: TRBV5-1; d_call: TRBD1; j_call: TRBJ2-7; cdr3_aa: CASSLETGANEQYF; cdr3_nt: TGCGCCAGCAGCTTGGAGACAGGGGCGAACGAGCAGTACTTC
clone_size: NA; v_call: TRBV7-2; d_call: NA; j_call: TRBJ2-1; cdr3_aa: CASSLKVLHEQFF; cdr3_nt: TGTGCCAGCAGCTTAAAAGTTTTACATGAGCAGTTCTTC
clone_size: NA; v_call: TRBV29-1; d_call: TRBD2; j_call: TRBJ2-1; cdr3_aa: CSVDSGGGAGEQFF; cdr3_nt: TGCAGCGTTGATTCTGGCGGGGGGGCAGGTGAGCAGTTCTTC
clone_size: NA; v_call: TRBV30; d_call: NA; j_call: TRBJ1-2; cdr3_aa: CAWKVGGRGYTF; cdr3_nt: TGTGCCTGGAAAGTCGGGGGCCGGGGCTACACCTTC
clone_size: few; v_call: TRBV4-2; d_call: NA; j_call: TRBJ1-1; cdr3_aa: CASSPFPTSTEAFF; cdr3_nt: TGTGCCAGCAGCCCGTTTCCTACGTCCACTGAAGCTTTCTTT
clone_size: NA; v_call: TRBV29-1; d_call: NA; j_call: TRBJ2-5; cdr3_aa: CSAFGAGQETQYF; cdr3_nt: TGCAGCGCGTTCGGGGCGGGGCAAGAGACCCAGTACTTC
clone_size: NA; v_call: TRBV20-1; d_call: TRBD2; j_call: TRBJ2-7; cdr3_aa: CSAHRGGPYEQYF; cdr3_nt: TGCAGTGCTCATCGCGGGGGGCCCTACGAGCAGTACTTC
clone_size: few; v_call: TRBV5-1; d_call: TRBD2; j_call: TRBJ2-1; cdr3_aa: CASSLGLAGGRNEQFF; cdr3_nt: TGTGCCAGCAGCTTAGGTCTGGCGGGGGGGCGAAATGAGCAGTTCTTC
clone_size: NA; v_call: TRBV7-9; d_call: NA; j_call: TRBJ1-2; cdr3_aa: CATPQLTVGERGYTF; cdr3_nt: TGTGCTACACCCCAACTCACCGTAGGGGAAAGGGGCTACACCTTC
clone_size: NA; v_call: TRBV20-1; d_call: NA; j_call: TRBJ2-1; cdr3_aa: CSARGVETLSQETQFF; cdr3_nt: TGCAGTGCTAGAGGGGTTGAGACTCTCTCACAAGAGACCCAGTTCTTC
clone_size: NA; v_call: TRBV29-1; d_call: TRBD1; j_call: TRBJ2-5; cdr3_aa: CSTRQGQETQYF; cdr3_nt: TGCAGCACCCGACAGGGCCAAGAGACCCAGTACTTC
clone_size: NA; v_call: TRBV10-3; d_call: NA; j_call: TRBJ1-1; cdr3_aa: CAIRAGLGATEAFF; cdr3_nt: TGTGCCATTCGGGCAGGGCTTGGGGCCACTGAAGCTTTCTTT
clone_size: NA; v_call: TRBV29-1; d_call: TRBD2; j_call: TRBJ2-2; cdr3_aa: CSVRLAGASGELFF; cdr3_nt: TGCAGCGTCCGACTAGCGGGGGCCTCCGGGGAGCTGTTTTTT
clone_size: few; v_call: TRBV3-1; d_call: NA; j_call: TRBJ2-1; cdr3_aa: CASSQTSRNEQFF; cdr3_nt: TGTGCCAGCAGCCAGACTAGTCGGAATGAGCAGTTCTTC
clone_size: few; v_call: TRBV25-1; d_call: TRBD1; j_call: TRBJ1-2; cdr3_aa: CASSDPGQFYGYTF; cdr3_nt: TGTGCCAGCAGTGATCCGGGACAGTTCTATGGCTACACCTTC
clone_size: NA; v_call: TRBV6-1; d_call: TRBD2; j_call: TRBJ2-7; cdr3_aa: CASSPPLGLAGGTSSYEQYF; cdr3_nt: TGTGCCAGCAGTCCTCCCTTGGGACTAGCGGGGGGGACAAGCTCCTACGAGCAGTACTTC
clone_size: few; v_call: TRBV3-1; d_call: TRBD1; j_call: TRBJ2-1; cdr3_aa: CASSQTGTGGESEQFF; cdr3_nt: TGTGCCAGCAGCCAAACCGGGACAGGCGGAGAGAGTGAGCAGTTCTTC
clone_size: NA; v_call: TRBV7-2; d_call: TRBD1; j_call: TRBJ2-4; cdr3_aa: CASRRQGHEQYF; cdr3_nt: TGTGCCAGCAGACGACAGGGACATGAGCAGTACTTC
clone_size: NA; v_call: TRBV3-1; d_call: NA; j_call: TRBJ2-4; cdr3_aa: CASSQSVFGGPRAKNIQYF; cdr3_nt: TGTGCCAGCAGCCAATCGGTCTTTGGGGGGCCCCGAGCCAAAAACATTCAGTACTTC
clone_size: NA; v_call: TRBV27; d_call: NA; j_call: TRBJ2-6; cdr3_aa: CASRPNPGRSSGANVLTF; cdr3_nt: TGTGCCAGCCGCCCTAATCCGGGCCGAAGCTCTGGGGCCAACGTCCTGACTTTC
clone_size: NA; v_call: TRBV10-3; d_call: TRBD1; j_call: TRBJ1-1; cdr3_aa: CAISVDRENTEAFF; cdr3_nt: TGTGCCATCAGTGTAGACAGGGAGAACACTGAAGCTTTCTTT
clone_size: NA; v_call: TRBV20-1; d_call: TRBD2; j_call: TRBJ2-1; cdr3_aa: CSARDLMDERGVYNEQFF; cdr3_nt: TGCAGTGCTAGAGATCTAATGGACGAGCGGGGGGTCTACAATGAGCAGTTCTTC
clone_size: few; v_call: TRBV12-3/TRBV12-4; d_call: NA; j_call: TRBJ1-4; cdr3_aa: CATTTGGMEEKLFF; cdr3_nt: TGTGCCACCACAACGGGAGGGATGGAGGAAAAACTGTTTTTT
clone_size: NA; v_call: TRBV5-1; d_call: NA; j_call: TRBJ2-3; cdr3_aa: CASSLTTRDTQYF; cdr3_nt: TGCGCCAGCAGCTTGACTACCAGGGATACGCAGTATTTT
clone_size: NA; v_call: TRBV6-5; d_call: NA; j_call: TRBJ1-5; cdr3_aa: CASSYSFGDRNQPQHF; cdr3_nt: TGTGCCAGCAGTTACTCGTTCGGGGATCGCAATCAGCCCCAGCATTTT
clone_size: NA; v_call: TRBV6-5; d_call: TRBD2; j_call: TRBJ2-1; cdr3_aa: CASKQLAGVNEQFF; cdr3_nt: TGTGCCAGCAAGCAACTAGCGGGGGTCAATGAGCAGTTCTTC
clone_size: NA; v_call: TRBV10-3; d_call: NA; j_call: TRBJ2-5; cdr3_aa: CAISPSPTETQYF; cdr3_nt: TGTGCCATCAGTCCCAGTCCCACCGAGACCCAGTACTTC
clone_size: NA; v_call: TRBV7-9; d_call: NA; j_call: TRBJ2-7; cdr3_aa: CASSLGQDSTYEQYF; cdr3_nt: TGTGCCAGCAGCTTAGGGCAGGACTCGACCTACGAGCAGTACTTC
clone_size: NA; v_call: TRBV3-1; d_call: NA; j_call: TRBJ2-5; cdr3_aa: CASSQTKGMETQYF; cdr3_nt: TGTGCCAGCAGCCAAACTAAGGGGATGGAGACCCAGTACTTC
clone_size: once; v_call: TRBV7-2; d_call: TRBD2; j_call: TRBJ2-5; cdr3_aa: CASSLVPSGGGETQYF; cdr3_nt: TGTGCCAGCAGCTTAGTTCCTAGCGGGGGCGGCGAGACCCAGTACTTC
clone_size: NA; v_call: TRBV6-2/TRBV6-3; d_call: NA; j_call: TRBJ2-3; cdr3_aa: CASRWHTDTQYF; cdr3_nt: TGTGCCAGCAGGTGGCACACAGATACGCAGTATTTT
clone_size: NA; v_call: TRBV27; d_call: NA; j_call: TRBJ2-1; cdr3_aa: CASSLVPTVPQFF; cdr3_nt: TGTGCCAGCAGTTTAGTACCAACGGTACCGCAGTTCTTC
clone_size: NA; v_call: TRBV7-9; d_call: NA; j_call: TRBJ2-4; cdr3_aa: CASTVGLENIQYF; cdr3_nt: TGTGCCAGCACCGTGGGTCTCGAAAACATTCAGTACTTC
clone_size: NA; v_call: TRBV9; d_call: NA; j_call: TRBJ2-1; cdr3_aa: CASSDTDNGRGQFF; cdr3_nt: TGTGCCAGCAGTGACACTGACAATGGGCGGGGGCAGTTCTTC
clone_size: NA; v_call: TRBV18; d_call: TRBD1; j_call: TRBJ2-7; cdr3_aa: CASSPPGQGNEQYF; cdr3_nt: TGTGCCAGCTCACCCCCGGGACAGGGAAACGAGCAGTACTTC
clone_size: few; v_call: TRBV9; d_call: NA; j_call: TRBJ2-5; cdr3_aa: CASSGLEGETQYF; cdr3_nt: TGTGCCAGCAGCGGCCTTGAGGGGGAGACCCAGTACTTC
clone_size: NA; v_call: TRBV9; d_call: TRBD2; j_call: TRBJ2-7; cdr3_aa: CASSPTGGSLSSYEQYF; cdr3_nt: TGTGCCAGCAGCCCAACGGGGGGTAGCTTGAGCTCCTACGAGCAGTACTTC
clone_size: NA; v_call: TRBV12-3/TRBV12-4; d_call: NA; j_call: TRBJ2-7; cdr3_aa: CASSLRQGGTYEQYF; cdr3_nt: TGTGCCAGCAGTTTAAGGCAGGGGGGGACCTACGAGCAGTACTTC
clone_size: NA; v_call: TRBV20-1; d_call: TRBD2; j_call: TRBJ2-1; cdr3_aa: CSAMSGGIDNEQFF; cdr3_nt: TGCAGTGCTATGAGCGGGGGCATCGACAATGAGCAGTTCTTC
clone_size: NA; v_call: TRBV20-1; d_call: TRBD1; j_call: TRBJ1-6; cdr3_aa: CSAKPGQGGYNSPLHF; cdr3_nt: TGCAGTGCTAAACCTGGACAGGGCGGTTATAATTCACCCCTCCACTTT
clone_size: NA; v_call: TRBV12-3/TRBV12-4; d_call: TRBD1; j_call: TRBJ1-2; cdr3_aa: CASSLPRGLLYGYTF; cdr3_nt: TGTGCCAGCAGTTTGCCCAGGGGGCTACTATATGGCTACACCTTC
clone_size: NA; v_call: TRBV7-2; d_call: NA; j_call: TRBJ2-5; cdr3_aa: CASSPRTQQETQYF; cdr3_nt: TGTGCCAGCAGCCCTAGGACACAGCAAGAGACCCAGTACTTC
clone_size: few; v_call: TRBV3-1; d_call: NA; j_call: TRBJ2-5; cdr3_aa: CASSQPREVRQETQYF; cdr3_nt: TGTGCCAGCAGCCAACCCCGAGAAGTGCGCCAAGAGACCCAGTACTTC
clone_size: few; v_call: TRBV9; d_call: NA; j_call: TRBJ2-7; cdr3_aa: CASSRNVQNSNEQYF; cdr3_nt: TGTGCCAGCAGCCGGAACGTGCAAAATAGCAATGAGCAGTACTTC
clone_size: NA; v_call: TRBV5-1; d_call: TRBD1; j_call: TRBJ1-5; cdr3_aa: CASSSSTGENQPQHF; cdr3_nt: TGCGCCAGCAGCTCCTCGACAGGGGAGAATCAGCCCCAGCATTTT
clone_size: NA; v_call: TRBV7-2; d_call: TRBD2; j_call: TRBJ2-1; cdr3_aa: CASSRSGGRSNEQFF; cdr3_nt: TGTGCCAGCAGCCGAAGCGGGGGCCGAAGCAATGAGCAGTTCTTC
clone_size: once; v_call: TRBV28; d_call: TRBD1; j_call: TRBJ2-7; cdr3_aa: CASTGTGGPYEQYF; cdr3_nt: TGTGCCAGCACCGGGACAGGGGGCCCCTACGAGCAGTACTTC
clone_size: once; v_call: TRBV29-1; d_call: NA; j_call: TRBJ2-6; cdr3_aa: CSVEGGESSGANVLTF; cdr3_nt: TGCAGCGTTGAAGGTGGAGAGAGCTCTGGGGCCAACGTCCTGACTTTC
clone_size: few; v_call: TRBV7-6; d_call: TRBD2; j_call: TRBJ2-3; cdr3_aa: CASSPSGGAADTQYF; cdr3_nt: TGTGCCAGCAGCCCTAGCGGGGGGGCAGCAGATACGCAGTATTTT
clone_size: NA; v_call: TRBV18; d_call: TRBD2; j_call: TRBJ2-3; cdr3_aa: CASQTSGGGDTQYF; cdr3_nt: TGTGCCAGCCAGACTAGCGGGGGAGGAGATACGCAGTATTTT
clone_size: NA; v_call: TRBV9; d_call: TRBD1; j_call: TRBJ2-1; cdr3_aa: CASSVLGTGREQFF; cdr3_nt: TGTGCCAGCAGCGTTCTCGGGACAGGCAGAGAGCAGTTCTTC
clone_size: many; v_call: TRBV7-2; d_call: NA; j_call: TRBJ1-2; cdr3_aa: CASSLDVGGYTF; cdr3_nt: TGTGCCAGCAGCTTGGACGTAGGAGGCTACACCTTC
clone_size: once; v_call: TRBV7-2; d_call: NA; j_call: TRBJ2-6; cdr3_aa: CASSRNYRDGANVLTF; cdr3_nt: TGTGCCAGCAGCAGAAACTACAGGGACGGGGCCAACGTCCTGACTTTC